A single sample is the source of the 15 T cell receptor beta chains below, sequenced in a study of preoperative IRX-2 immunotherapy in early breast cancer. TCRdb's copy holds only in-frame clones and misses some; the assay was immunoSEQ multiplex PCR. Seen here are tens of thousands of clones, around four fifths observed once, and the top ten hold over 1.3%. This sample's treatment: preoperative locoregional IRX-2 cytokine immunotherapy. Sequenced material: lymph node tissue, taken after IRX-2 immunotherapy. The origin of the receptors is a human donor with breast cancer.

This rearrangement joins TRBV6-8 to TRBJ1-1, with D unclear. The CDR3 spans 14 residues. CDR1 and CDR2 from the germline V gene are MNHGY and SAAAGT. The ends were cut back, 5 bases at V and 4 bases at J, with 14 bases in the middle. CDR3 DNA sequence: TGTGCCAGCAGTGGCCACATCCGGGGCACTGAAGCTTTCTTT. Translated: CASSGHIRGTEAFF.

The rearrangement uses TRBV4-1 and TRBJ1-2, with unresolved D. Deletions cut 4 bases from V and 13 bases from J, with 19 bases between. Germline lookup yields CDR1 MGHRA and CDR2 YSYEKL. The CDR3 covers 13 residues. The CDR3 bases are TGCGCCAGCAGCCCCTCCTTTATGAGAACCCGCACCTTC. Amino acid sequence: CASSPSFMRTRTF.

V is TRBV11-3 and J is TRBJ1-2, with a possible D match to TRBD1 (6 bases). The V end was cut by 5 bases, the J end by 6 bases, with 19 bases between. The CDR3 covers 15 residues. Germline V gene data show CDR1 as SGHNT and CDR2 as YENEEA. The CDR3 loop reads CASSPIGGAVNGYTF. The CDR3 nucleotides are TGTGCCAGCAGCCCCATTGGGGGGGCGGTAAATGGCTACACCTTC. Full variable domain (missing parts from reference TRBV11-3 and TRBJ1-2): EAGVVQSPRYKIIEKKQPVAFWCNPISGHNTLYWYLQNLGQGPELLIRYENEEAVDDSQLPKDRFSAERLKGVDSTLKIQPAELGDSAVYLCASSPIGGAVNGYTFGSGTRLTVV.

The CDR3: CASSSYRDYEKLFF. The CDR3 DNA sequence: TGTGCCAGCAGTTCCTACAGGGATTATGAAAAACTGTTTTTT. The chain employs TRBV28 and TRBJ1-4; a possible D gene is TRBD1 (6 bases). Trimming took 4 bases from V and 6 from J, leaving 12 bases between them. There are 14 residues in the CDR3. Germline values: CDR1 MDHEN, CDR2 SYDVKM.

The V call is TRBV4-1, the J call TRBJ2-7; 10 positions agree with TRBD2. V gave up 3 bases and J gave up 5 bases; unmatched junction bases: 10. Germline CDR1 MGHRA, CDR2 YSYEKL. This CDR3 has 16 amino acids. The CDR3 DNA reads TGCGCCAGCAGCCAGGTTCCGGGACTAGCGTTCAACGAGCAGTACTTC. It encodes CASSQVPGLAFNEQYF.

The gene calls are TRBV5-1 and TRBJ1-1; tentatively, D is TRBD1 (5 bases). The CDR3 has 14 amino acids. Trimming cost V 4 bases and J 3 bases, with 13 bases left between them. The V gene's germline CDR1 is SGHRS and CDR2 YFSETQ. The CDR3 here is CASSQAGGDTEAFF. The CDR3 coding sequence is TGCGCCAGCAGCCAGGCGGGGGGGGACACTGAAGCTTTCTTT.

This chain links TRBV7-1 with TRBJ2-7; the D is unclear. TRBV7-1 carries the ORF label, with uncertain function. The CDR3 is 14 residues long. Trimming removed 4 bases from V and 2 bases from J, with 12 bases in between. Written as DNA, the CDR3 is TGTGCCAGCAGCTTAGGTGGGATTCCCTACGAGCAGTACTTC. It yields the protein CASSLGGIPYEQYF.

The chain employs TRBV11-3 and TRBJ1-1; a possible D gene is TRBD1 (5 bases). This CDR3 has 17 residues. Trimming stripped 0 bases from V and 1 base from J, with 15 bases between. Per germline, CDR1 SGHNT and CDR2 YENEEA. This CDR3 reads CASSLDPKMTANTEAFF. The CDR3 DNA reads TGTGCCAGCAGCTTAGACCCAAAGATGACAGCGAACACTGAAGCTTTCTTT. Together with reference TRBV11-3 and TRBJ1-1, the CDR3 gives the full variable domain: EAGVVQSPRYKIIEKKQPVAFWCNPISGHNTLYWYLQNLGQGPELLIRYENEEAVDDSQLPKDRFSAERLKGVDSTLKIQPAELGDSAVYLCASSLDPKMTANTEAFFGQGTRLTVV.

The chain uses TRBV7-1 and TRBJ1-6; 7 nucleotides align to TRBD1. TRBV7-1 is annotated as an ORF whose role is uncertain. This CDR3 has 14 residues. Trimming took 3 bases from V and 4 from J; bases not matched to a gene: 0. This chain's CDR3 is CASSSGQYNSPLHF. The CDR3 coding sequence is TGTGCCAGCAGCTCGGGACAGTATAATTCACCCCTCCACTTT.

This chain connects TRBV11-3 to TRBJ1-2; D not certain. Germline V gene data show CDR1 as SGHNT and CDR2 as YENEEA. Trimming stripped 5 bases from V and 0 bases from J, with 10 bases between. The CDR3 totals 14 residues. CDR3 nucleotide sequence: TGTGCCAGCAGCCAGTCTTTAGCTAACTATGGCTACACCTTC. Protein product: CASSQSLANYGYTF.

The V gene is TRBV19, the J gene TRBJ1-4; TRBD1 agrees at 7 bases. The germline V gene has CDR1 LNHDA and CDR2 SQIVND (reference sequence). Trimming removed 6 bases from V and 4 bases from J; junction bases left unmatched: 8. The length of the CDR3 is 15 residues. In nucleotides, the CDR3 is TGTGCCAGTAGGTCGACGGGACAGTTTAATGAAAAACTGTTTTTT. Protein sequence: CASRSTGQFNEKLFF.

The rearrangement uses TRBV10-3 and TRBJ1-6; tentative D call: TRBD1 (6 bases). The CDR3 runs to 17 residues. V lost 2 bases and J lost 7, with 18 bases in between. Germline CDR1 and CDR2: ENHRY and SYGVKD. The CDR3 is CAISENLGWGQNSPLHF. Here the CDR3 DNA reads TGTGCCATCAGTGAGAACCTTGGGTGGGGGCAGAATTCACCCCTCCACTTT.

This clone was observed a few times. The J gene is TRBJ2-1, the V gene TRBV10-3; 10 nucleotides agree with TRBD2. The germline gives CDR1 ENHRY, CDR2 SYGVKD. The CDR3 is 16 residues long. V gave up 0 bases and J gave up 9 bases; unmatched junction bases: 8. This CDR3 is CAISESPGLARPEQFF. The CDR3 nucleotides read TGTGCCATCAGTGAGTCGCCGGGACTAGCGAGACCTGAGCAGTTCTTC.

The CDR3 sequence: CASSFWADPYNQPQHF. The CDR3 region has the DNA TGTGCCAGCAGCTTTTGGGCAGATCCCTACAATCAGCCCCAGCATTTT. V is TRBV11-3 and J is TRBJ1-5, with unresolved D. The germline V gene encodes CDR1 SGHNT and CDR2 YENEEA. V was trimmed by 3 bases and J by 3 bases, leaving 15 bases between them. This CDR3 is built from 16 residues.

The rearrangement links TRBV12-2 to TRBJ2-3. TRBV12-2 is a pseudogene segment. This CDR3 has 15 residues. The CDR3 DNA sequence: TGTGCTAGTACCCCCGGGACCTTAAATGTGGATACGCAGTATTTT. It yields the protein CASTPGTLNVDTQYF.